This entry is about one T cell receptor (beta chain). These data belong to a study of T cells in Graves' hyperthyroidism and ophthalmopathy. Across the study: Prior to any treatment, at the point of initial diagnosis, peripheral blood was collected.

TCR beta CDR3 regions were amplified from RNA transcripts. A set of HTBI primers served as the primers for a first-round RT-PCR of the TCR CDR3. TCRdb processed the multiplex PCR reads anew with MiXCR; each CDR3 protein has one entry. The sample records 300,000 to 500,000 distinct CDR3 sequences, 11% to 15% being singletons. Deletions cut 2 bases from V and 7 bases from J, with 18 bases between. CDR3 size: 16 residues. Looked up from germline, CDR1 is LGHDT and CDR2 is YNNKEL (reference sequence). The sample comprised blood. The J gene is TRBJ1-3, the V gene TRBV3-1; tentatively, D is TRBD1 (6 bases). This TCR derives from a man between 50 and 59 years old with Graves' ophthalmopathy. CDR3 in DNA: TGTGCCAGCAGCCAACTCCCCCCACAAAGGGGGAACACCATATATTTT. It is translated as CASSQLPPQRGNTIYF.